This T cell receptor (beta chain) derives from a study of blood T cell repertoires in COVID-19. About the research overall: The samples span acute and convalescent COVID-19 from the United States, Italy and Spain.

The CDR3 has 14 amino acids. The trim removed 1 base at V and 4 bases at J, leaving 0 bases unmatched. Germline V lookup: CDR1 SGHTA, CDR2 FQGNSA. Authors' methods: The assay estimated nucleated cells by amplifying reference gene primers. The repertoire was sequenced with immunoSEQ multiplex PCR; TCRdb's copy has only in-frame clones and lacks some. The DNA was the basis for D and trimming; V, J and clone size are from that table. The sample includes some 85,000 clones, 80% of them seen just once. The receptor's source is a woman older than 75 with acute or convalescent COVID-19. The chain joins TRBV7-2 to TRBJ1-5; 8 positions match TRBD1. The sequenced material came from peripheral blood. CDR3 DNA: TGTGCCAGCAGCTTAGGACAGGGGAATCAGCCCCAGCATTTT. It yields the protein CASSLGQGNQPQHF.